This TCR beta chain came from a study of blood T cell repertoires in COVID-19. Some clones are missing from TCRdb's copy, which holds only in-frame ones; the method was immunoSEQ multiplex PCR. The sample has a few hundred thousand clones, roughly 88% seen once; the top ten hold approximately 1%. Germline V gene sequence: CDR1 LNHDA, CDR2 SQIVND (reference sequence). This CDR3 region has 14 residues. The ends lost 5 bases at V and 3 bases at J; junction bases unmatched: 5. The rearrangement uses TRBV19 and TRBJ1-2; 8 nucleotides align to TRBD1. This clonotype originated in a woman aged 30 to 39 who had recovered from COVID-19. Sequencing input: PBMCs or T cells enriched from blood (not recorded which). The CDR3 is CASSPDRAHYGYTF. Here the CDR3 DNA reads TGTGCCAGTAGTCCGGACAGGGCTCACTATGGCTACACCTTC.